These 8 T cell receptor beta chains share one sample of origin, sequenced in a study of blood T cell repertoires in COVID-19. The assay was immunoSEQ multiplex PCR, and TCRdb's table has in-frame clones only and misses some. Altogether about 110,000 clones are present, nearly 90% being singletons, with the ten largest covering 8% to 9.5%. The sequencing input was peripheral blood. The receptor source for this set is a woman in her 70s who had recovered from COVID-19.

This sequence joins TRBV11-2 and TRBJ2-7; the match to TRBD1 covers 8 bases. The CDR3 has 17 residues. Germline V lookup: CDR1 SGHAT, CDR2 FQNNGV. The trim removed 5 bases at V and 1 base at J, leaving 13 bases unmatched. Written as DNA, the CDR3 is TGTGCCAGCAGCACGGGACAGGCGGCGGCTGGATCCTACGAGCAGTACTTC. Protein: CASSTGQAAAGSYEQYF.

V is TRBV6-6 and J is TRBJ2-1, with TRBD2 as a possible D gene (6 bases). This CDR3 has 16 amino acids. V was pared by 0 bases and J by 8 bases, with 17 bases between. Germline-derived CDR1 and CDR2 are MNHNY and SVGAGI (reference sequence). CDR3 in amino acids: CASSYSGLTGLDEQFF. The CDR3 nucleotides are TGTGCCAGCAGTTACTCGGGACTCACGGGGTTGGATGAGCAGTTCTTC.

The chain couples TRBV6-2 or TRBV6-3 to TRBJ1-2; 10 bases are a match to TRBD1. This CDR3 is 15 amino acids long. V shed 0 bases, J shed 7 bases, and the junction held 5 bases outside the gene matches. Germline V gene lookup returns CDR1 MNHEY and CDR2 SVGEGT. CDR3 region: CASSYSGTGASGYTF. The CDR3 bases are TGTGCCAGCAGTTACTCCGGGACAGGGGCTTCTGGCTACACCTTC.

This rearrangement joins TRBV7-2 to TRBJ2-2; a possible D gene is TRBD1 (5 bases). The CDR3 totals 15 residues. V gave up 3 bases and J gave up 7 bases, with 15 bases separating them. Germline V lookup: CDR1 SGHTA, CDR2 FQGNSA. The DNA for the CDR3 is TGTGCCAGCAGCTTGCAGGGCCCAATTGGCGGGGAGCTGTTTTTT. Amino acids: CASSLQGPIGGELFF.

Turning to this clone: This sample also contains other DNA sequences that code for the same CDR3. This chain joins TRBV5-5 and TRBJ1-6; 7 bases line up with TRBD1. This CDR3 has 15 amino acids. The ends lost 1 base at V and 7 bases at J; junction bases unmatched: 5. Germline CDR1 is SGHKS and CDR2 is YYEKEE (reference sequence). The CDR3 DNA is TGTGCCAGCAGCTTGTTAGGAGGGGGCAATTCACCCCTCCACTTT. This gives the protein CASSLLGGGNSPLHF.

In this sample, this clone turned up once. The CDR3 loop reads CASVDFSGGYEQYF. The CDR3 bases are TGTGCCAGCGTTGACTTCAGCGGGGGTTACGAGCAGTACTTC. The chain employs TRBV28 and TRBJ2-7; 8 positions agree with TRBD2. V lost 8 bases and J lost 4; bases outside the gene matches: 10. This CDR3 is built from 14 residues. Per the germline V gene, CDR1 is MDHEN and CDR2 is SYDVKM.

In this sample, this clone turned up once. The chain is built from TRBV5-1 and TRBJ1-2; D may be TRBD1 (6 bases). The CDR3 is made up of 15 amino acids. Trimming took 5 bases from V and 8 from J, leaving 22 bases between them. Germline V gene data show CDR1 as SGHRS and CDR2 as YFSETQ. The CDR3 spells CASSITRDTFGGYTF. DNA for the CDR3: TGCGCCAGCAGTATAACCCGGGACACTTTCGGGGGCTACACCTTC. The full variable domain, in which reference TRBV5-1 and TRBJ1-2 provide the parts outside the CDR3, is KAGVTQTPRYLIKTRGQQVTLSCSPISGHRSVSWYQQTPGQGLQFLFEYFSETQRNKGNFPGRFSGRQFSNSRSEMNVSTLELGDSALYLCASSITRDTFGGYTFGSGTRLTVV.

The chain has TRBV28 and TRBJ2-7; 11 bases agree with TRBD2. Germline V gene lookup returns CDR1 MDHEN and CDR2 SYDVKM. The V gene end was trimmed by 5 bases and the J gene end by 5 bases; junction bases not matched to a gene: 11. CDR3 size: 16 residues. The CDR3: CASSPNRLAGLDEQYF. The CDR3 coding sequence is TGTGCCAGCAGTCCGAATCGACTAGCGGGACTGGACGAGCAGTACTTC.